The 25 T cell receptor beta chains in this list originate from one sample, sequenced in a study of blood T cell repertoires in COVID-19. TCRdb's copy holds only in-frame clones and misses some; the assay was immunoSEQ multiplex PCR. The sample consists of 40,000 or so clones, 77% of them appearing once. The source material was peripheral blood. The source of these receptors is a woman in her 70s with acute or convalescent COVID-19.

V usage is TRBV7-9 and J usage is TRBJ1-1; 9 nucleotides line up with TRBD1. V lost 3 bases and J lost 3; bases outside the gene matches: 11. This CDR3 spans 17 amino acids. Germline V CDR1 and CDR2: SEHNR, FQNEAQ (reference sequence). In nucleotides, the CDR3 is TGTGCCAGCAGCTTCCCGGACAGGGGAATATCCTACACTGAAGCTTTCTTT. This sequence encodes CASSFPDRGISYTEAFF. The variable domain in full, completed from reference TRBV7-9 and TRBJ1-1, reads DTGVSQNPRHKITKRGQNVTFRCDPISEHNRLYWYRQTLGQGPEFLTYFQNEAQLEKSRLLSDRFSAERPKGSFSTLEIQRTEQGDSAMYLCASSFPDRGISYTEAFFGQGTRLTVV.

The chain uses TRBV6-2 or TRBV6-3 and TRBJ1-1, with TRBD1 as a possible D gene (5 bases). V lost 0 bases, J lost 5 bases, and 16 bases lay in between. Germline CDR1 is MNHEY and CDR2 is SVGEGT. This CDR3 spans 16 amino acids. The CDR3 nucleotides read TGTGCCAGCAGTTACTCGCCCACAGGTTTCCTAACTGAAGCTTTCTTT. Protein product: CASSYSPTGFLTEAFF.

The chain recombines TRBV9 with TRBJ2-5; 9 nucleotides match TRBD1. This CDR3 region has 14 residues. The V gene end was trimmed by 3 bases and the J gene end by 2 bases; junction bases not matched to a gene: 2. The germline V gene has CDR1 SGDLS and CDR2 YYNGEE. CDR3 DNA: TGTGCCAGCAGCGACGGACAGGGGCAAGAGACCCAGTACTTC. This gives the protein CASSDGQGQETQYF.

The V call is TRBV7-2, the J call TRBJ1-1, with D tentatively TRBD1 (6 bases). Trimming took 1 base from V and 4 from J, leaving 10 bases between them. The CDR3 is made up of 14 amino acids. Germline CDR1 and CDR2: SGHTA and FQGNSA. CDR3 bases: TGTGCCAGCAGCTTAGGGGGGCTGGCCACTGAAGCTTTCTTT. Amino acids: CASSLGGLATEAFF.

This clone was seen ten or more times. In DNA form, the CDR3 reads TGTGCCAGCAGCGAGACAGGGGTCTATGGCTACACCTTC. This codes for CASSETGVYGYTF. The V call is TRBV6-2 or TRBV6-3, the J call TRBJ1-2, with 8 bases that match TRBD1. This CDR3 has 13 residues. Trimming cost V 6 bases and J 4 bases; bases outside gene matches: 4. Germline values: CDR1 MNHEY, CDR2 SVGEGT.

This clone turned up a few times. The chain links TRBV9 to TRBJ1-1; no clear D. Germline V lookup: CDR1 SGDLS, CDR2 YYNGEE. The CDR3 is 13 residues long. This chain's CDR3 is CAVGVGGDNEAFF. The CDR3 bases are TGTGCGGTCGGGGTAGGAGGTGATAATGAAGCTTTCTTT.

The V gene is TRBV4-1, the J gene TRBJ2-1; 12 bases fit TRBD2. The CDR3 contains 16 residues. Germline CDR1 and CDR2: MGHRA and YSYEKL. V shed 3 bases and J 4 bases; nucleotides not matched to a gene: 4. The CDR3 DNA reads as TGCGCCAGCAGCCATGGACTAGCGGGACCTTACAATGAGCAGTTCTTC. It specifies CASSHGLAGPYNEQFF.

The chain joins TRBV5-4 to TRBJ2-1; tentatively, D is TRBD2 (5 bases). The length of the CDR3 is 14 residues. V shed 1 base and J shed 5 bases, with 10 bases lying between them. CDR1 and CDR2 (germline): SGHNT, YYREEE (reference sequence). CDR3 loop: CASSLKGSHNEQFF. CDR3 DNA sequence: TGTGCCAGCAGCTTGAAAGGGAGCCACAATGAGCAGTTCTTC.

This clone has just a few counts. The chain couples TRBV2 to TRBJ1-6, with no clear D. V gave up 7 bases and J gave up 3 bases, with 10 bases separating them. The CDR3 length is 14 residues. CDR1 and CDR2 (germline): SNHLY, FYNNEI. CDR3 residues: CASMMEGYNSPLHF. The CDR3 bases are TGTGCCAGCATGATGGAGGGCTATAATTCACCCCTCCACTTT.

The J gene is TRBJ1-1, the V gene TRBV4-2; D is perhaps TRBD1 (6 bases). Germline V gene data show CDR1 as LGHNA and CDR2 as YNFKEQ. This CDR3 is 16 amino acids long. V gave up 7 bases and J gave up 0 bases, with 18 bases separating them. The CDR3 region is CASTRRGRDMNTEAFF. CDR3 coding DNA: TGTGCCAGCACCCGACGGGGGAGGGACATGAACACTGAAGCTTTCTTT.

This clone was counted between two and nine times. The chain uses TRBV28 and TRBJ1-2; possibly TRBD1 for D (5 bases). The CDR3 totals 12 residues. Per germline, CDR1 MDHEN and CDR2 SYDVKM. Trimming took 2 bases from V and 8 from J, leaving 9 bases between them. CDR3 loop: CASSLGGYGYTF. For the CDR3, the DNA is TGTGCCAGCAGTTTAGGGGGGTACGGCTACACCTTC.

The chain uses TRBV3-1 (or the pseudogene TRBV3-2) and TRBJ2-4; TRBD2 matches 7 bases. V was clipped by 0 bases and J by 5 bases; unmatched bases: 4. Germline assignment: CDR1 LGHDT and CDR2 YNNKEL (reference sequence). This CDR3 is built from 15 residues. The CDR3, as DNA: TGTGCCAGCAGCCAAGATGGCCGGGAGGAAAACATTCAGTACTTC. Residues: CASSQDGREENIQYF.

The chain carries TRBV6-6 and TRBJ2-2; no definite D call. The CDR3 runs to 12 residues. The germline CDR1 and CDR2 sequences are MNHNY and SVGAGI (reference sequence). With 7 bases removed from V and 6 bases from J, the gap between germline ends came to 9 bases. The CDR3 loop reads CASNIQAGELFF. DNA for the CDR3: TGTGCCAGCAACATCCAGGCCGGGGAGCTGTTTTTT.

The chain is built from TRBV25-1 and TRBJ2-5, with D possibly being TRBD1 (6 bases). Trimming shortened V by 5 bases and J by 5 bases, and 12 bases separated the two germline ends. Germline CDR1 reads MGHDK; CDR2 reads SYGVNS. CDR3 size: 13 residues. The CDR3 DNA sequence: TGTGCCAGCAGTTCAGGGGTTGTTGAGACCCAGTACTTC. This gives the protein CASSSGVVETQYF.

V gene TRBV19 combines with J gene TRBJ2-1, with D maybe TRBD1 (5 bases). There are 15 residues in the CDR3. CDR1 and CDR2 from the germline V gene are LNHDA and SQIVND (reference sequence). V lost 3 bases to trimming and J lost 5 bases, with 14 bases between them. The CDR3 DNA sequence: TGTGCCAGTAGTATGGCAGGGTTCATCCACAATGAGCAGTTCTTC. This codes for CASSMAGFIHNEQFF.

The chain links TRBV11-2 to TRBJ2-1; 15 bases are shared with TRBD2. The CDR3 runs 16 residues. Germline V gene sequence: CDR1 SGHAT, CDR2 FQNNGV. Unmatched junction bases numbered 8, after V lost 5 bases and J lost 9 bases. CDR3 region: CASSRTSGRAGAEQFF. In nucleotides, the CDR3 is TGTGCCAGCAGCCGGACTAGCGGGAGGGCCGGTGCTGAGCAGTTCTTC.

The rearrangement joins TRBV2 to TRBJ2-7, with D possibly matching TRBD1 (6 bases). CDR3 length: 17 residues. Germline assignment: CDR1 SNHLY and CDR2 FYNNEI. V was pared by 0 bases and J by 0 bases, with 15 bases between. The CDR3 sequence is CASSEALPGHSSYEQYF. The CDR3 DNA is TGTGCCAGCAGTGAAGCGCTTCCGGGACACAGCTCCTACGAGCAGTACTTC.

The chain employs TRBV11-2 and TRBJ1-2; 10 bases match TRBD1. The CDR3 is made up of 13 amino acids. In germline, CDR1 is SGHAT, CDR2 FQNNGV. V lost 4 bases to trimming and J lost 5 bases; unmatched junction nucleotides: 1. CDR3 in amino acids: CASSSDRGYGYTF. The CDR3 nucleotides read TGTGCCAGCAGCTCGGACAGGGGGTATGGCTACACCTTC. Based on the CDR3 plus reference TRBV11-2 and TRBJ1-2, the full variable domain is EAGVAQSPRYKIIEKRQSVAFWCNPISGHATLYWYQQILGQGPKLLIQFQNNGVVDDSQLPKDRFSAERLKGVDSTLKIQPAKLEDSAVYLCASSSDRGYGYTFGSGTRLTVV.

The chain joins TRBV6-5 to TRBJ1-6; D gene uncertain. Trimming removed 2 bases from V and 7 bases from J, with 12 bases in between. CDR3 length: 15 residues. Germline lookup yields CDR1 MNHEY and CDR2 SVGAGI. CDR3 in DNA: TGTGCCAGCAGTTACGGGATCGAGGGAAATTCACCCCTCCACTTT. This sequence encodes CASSYGIEGNSPLHF.

This rearrangement joins TRBV27 to TRBJ1-3; D not resolved. The germline V gene encodes CDR1 MNHEY and CDR2 SMNVEV (reference sequence). This CDR3 is built from 14 residues. V lost 4 bases and J 0 bases, leaving 7 bases between the germline ends. Here the CDR3 DNA reads TGTGCCAGCAGTTCTGTAGACTCTGGAAACACCATATATTTT. Its protein product is CASSSVDSGNTIYF.

This chain connects TRBV4-1 to TRBJ2-5; tentatively, D is TRBD2 (5 bases). CDR1 MGHRA and CDR2 YSYEKL come from the germline V gene. Between the trimmed V and J ends, which lost 1 base and 4 bases, there was a span of 7 bases. The CDR3 contains 13 residues. The CDR3 loop is CASSQVEGETQYF. CDR3 coding DNA: TGCGCCAGCAGCCAAGTTGAGGGAGAGACCCAGTACTTC.

This chain uses TRBV7-3 with TRBJ2-3, with TRBD2 identical over 11 bases. The trim removed 5 bases at V and 2 bases at J, leaving 18 bases unmatched. The CDR3 length is 20 residues. The germline gives CDR1 SGHTA, CDR2 FQGTGA. CDR3 region: CASSNDAILSGRADTDTQYF. CDR3 coding DNA: TGTGCCAGCAGCAACGATGCGATACTTAGCGGGAGGGCCGACACAGATACGCAGTATTTT.

The rearrangement uses TRBV19 and TRBJ1-2, with no clear D. Looked up from germline, CDR1 is LNHDA and CDR2 is SQIVND (reference sequence). The CDR3 totals 12 residues. V was clipped by 6 bases and J by 3 bases, with 8 bases between them. CDR3 sequence: CASSAGDYGYTF. DNA of the CDR3: TGTGCCAGTAGCGCCGGGGACTATGGCTACACCTTC.

The chain carries TRBV19 and TRBJ1-1, with D maybe TRBD1 (6 bases). The germline gives CDR1 LNHDA, CDR2 SQIVND (reference sequence). The CDR3 is 14 amino acids. V lost 7 bases and J 6 bases, leaving 18 bases between the germline ends. In DNA, the CDR3 is TGTGCCAGTAAAGACAAGGGGGTTTGGGCTGAAGCTTTCTTT. It specifies CASKDKGVWAEAFF. The whole variable domain, remainder taken from reference TRBV19 and TRBJ1-1, is DGGITQSPKYLFRKEGQNVTLSCEQNLNHDAMYWYRQDPGQGLRLIYYSQIVNDFQKGDIAEGYSVSREKKESFPLTVTSAQKNPTAFYLCASKDKGVWAEAFFGQGTRLTVV.

J is TRBJ2-7 and V is TRBV30; 9 bases map to TRBD2. From germline, CDR1 is GTSNPN and CDR2 SVGIG (reference sequence). Trimming cost V 5 bases and J 3 bases; bases outside gene matches: 8. CDR3 length: 14 amino acids. CDR3 sequence (DNA): TGTGCCTGGTCCCCGGGACTAGCCATCTACGAGCAGTACTTC. It specifies CAWSPGLAIYEQYF.